This TCR beta chain emerged from a study of beta chain features in type 1 diabetes. Study-level background: On cell yields, gender and age, patients and healthy donors were similar. Notes on the study in general: Individuals with type 1 diabetes displayed fewer insertions and more deletions at VDJ junctions. Since sequencing was performed on cDNA, cells with high TCR expression could be over-represented. Shortening of TCRB CDR3s, moderate but significant, appeared in all four CD4+ subsets of Type 1 diabetes patients.

Each sorted fraction was over 95% pure. Every isolated RNA sample was fully reverse transcribed, so sequencing captured expressed TCRB transcripts. The assay was immunoSEQ multiplex PCR, and TCRdb's table has in-frame clones only and misses some. This sample has roughly 290,000 clones, with over 14% found just once. The CDR3 extends over 14 amino acids. Trimming shortened V by 5 bases and J by 7 bases, and 12 bases separated the two germline ends. The germline CDR1 and CDR2 sequences are SEHNR and FQNEAQ (reference sequence). About this clone itself: The antigen is not known.

The material sequenced was naive CD4+ T cells from blood. The chain carries TRBV7-9 and TRBJ1-6; D is uncertain. The TCR comes from a man aged 18 to 30 with type 1 diabetes. CDR3 coding DNA: TGTGCCAGCAGCACGCACATCGTCAATTCACCCCTCCACTTT. It is translated as CASSTHIVNSPLHF.